The clone carrying this T cell receptor beta chain showed up just once. This sample stems from a study of blood T cell repertoires in COVID-19. Study background: The United States, Italy and Spain were the sources of the acute and convalescent COVID-19 samples.

This study enrolled people aged about 18 to 90 from around 26 US geographic areas. Grouping used clinical history reported by participants in a survey and questionnaire. The CDR3 is 16 amino acids. Per the germline V gene, CDR1 is MNHEY and CDR2 is SMNVEV (reference sequence). J lost 1 base, V lost 6 bases, and 6 bases had no gene match. Repertoires were generated with immunoSEQ multiplex PCR, while TCRdb's copy carries only in-frame clones and drops some. The sample gives over 350,000 clones, 88% of which show up once; about 0.89% is in the top ten. The sequence came from a woman aged 25-40 years with acute COVID-19. Input material: PBMCs or T cells enriched from blood (not recorded which). The J gene is TRBJ2-4, the V gene TRBV27, with 10 bases matching TRBD1. The CDR3 sequence is CASSALDRGAKNIQYF. The CDR3 DNA is TGTGCCAGCAGCGCTTTGGACAGGGGGGCCAAAAACATTCAGTACTTC.